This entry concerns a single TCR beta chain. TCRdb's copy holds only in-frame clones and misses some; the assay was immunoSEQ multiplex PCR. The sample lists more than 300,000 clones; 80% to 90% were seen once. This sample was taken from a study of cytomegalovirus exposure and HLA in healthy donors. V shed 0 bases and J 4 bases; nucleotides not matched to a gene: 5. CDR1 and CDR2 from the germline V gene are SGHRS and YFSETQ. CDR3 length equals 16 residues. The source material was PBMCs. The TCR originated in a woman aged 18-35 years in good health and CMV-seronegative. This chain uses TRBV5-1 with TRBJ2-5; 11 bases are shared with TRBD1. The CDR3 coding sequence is TGCGCCAGCAGCTTGGGGACCGGGACAGGGGGAGAGACCCAGTACTTC. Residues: CASSLGTGTGGETQYF.